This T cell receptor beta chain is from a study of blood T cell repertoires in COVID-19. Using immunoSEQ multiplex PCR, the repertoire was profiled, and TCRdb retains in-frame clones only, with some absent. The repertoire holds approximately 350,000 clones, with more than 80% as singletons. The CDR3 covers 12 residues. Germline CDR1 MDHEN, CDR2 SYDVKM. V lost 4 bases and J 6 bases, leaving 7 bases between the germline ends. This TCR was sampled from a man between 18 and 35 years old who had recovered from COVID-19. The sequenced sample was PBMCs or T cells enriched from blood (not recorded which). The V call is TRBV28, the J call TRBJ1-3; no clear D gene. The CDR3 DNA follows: TGTGCCAGCAGTTCCGGTTCAAACACCATATATTTT. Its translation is CASSSGSNTIYF.